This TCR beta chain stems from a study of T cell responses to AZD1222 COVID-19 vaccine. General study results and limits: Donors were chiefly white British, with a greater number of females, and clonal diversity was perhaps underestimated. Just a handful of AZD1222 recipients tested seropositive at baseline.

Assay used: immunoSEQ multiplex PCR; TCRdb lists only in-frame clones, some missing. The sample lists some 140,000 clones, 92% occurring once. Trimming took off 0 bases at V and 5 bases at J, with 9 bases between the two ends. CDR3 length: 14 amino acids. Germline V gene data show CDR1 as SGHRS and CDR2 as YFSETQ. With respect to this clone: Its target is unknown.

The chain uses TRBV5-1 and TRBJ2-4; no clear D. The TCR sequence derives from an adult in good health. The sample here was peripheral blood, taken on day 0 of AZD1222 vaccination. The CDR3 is CASSLVGIQNIQYF. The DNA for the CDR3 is TGCGCCAGCAGCTTGGTTGGTATCCAAAACATTCAGTACTTC.